These T cell receptor beta chains were read from a single sample in a study of T cells after yellow fever vaccination. MiXCR, applied by TCRdb to the 5' RACE reads, yields one record per CDR3 protein. The sample has a few hundred thousand distinct CDR3 sequences, 8.7% seen once. The sample was CD4+ T cells sorted from PBMCs, taken 5 days after the yellow fever booster vaccination. The receptors were gathered from a man aged 18 to 29 who received the YFV17D yellow fever vaccine. The CDR3 runs from the conserved cysteine through the conserved F or W. Each record gives: clone size, V gene, J gene, D gene, CDR3 DNA, CDR3 protein. A D gene is named only where the DNA matches it firmly. Size values are once, few and many counts, or a class for expanded clones, and some rows have none.

few	TRBV5-1	TRBJ2-3	TRBD2	TGCGCCAGCAGCTTAGCAGCGGGGGCTACCACAGATACGCAGTATTTT	CASSLAAGATTDTQYF
.	TRBV4-1	TRBJ1-2	TRBD1	TGCGCCAGCAGCCACCCCATTAACAGGGGACTTCCAAACTATGGCTACACCTTC	CASSHPINRGLPNYGYTF
.	TRBV11-2	TRBJ1-4	.	TGTGCCAGCAGCTCTCCGGGACGGCCTAATGAAAAACTGTTTTTT	CASSSPGRPNEKLFF
many	TRBV5-6	TRBJ2-7	.	TGTGCCAGCAGCCCCGGTCAGGACGAGCAGTACTTC	CASSPGQDEQYF
many	TRBV2	TRBJ2-6	.	TGTGCCAGCAGTGAAACAAGGGCTGGGGCCAACGTCCTGACTTTC	CASSETRAGANVLTF
.	TRBV12-3/TRBV12-4	TRBJ2-5	.	TGTGCCAGCAGCCGGGAACACCGTGAGACCCAGTACTTC	CASSREHRETQYF
few	TRBV6-2/TRBV6-3	TRBJ2-5	.	TGTGCCAGCAGTTATTTACAGCAAGAGACCCAGTACTTC	CASSYLQQETQYF
few	TRBV4-1	TRBJ2-1	.	TGCGCCAGCAGCCAAGATTTTGCGGGAACGGTAAATGAGCAGTTCTTC	CASSQDFAGTVNEQFF
many	TRBV12-3/TRBV12-4	TRBJ2-3	TRBD2	TGTGCCAGCAGTCCCAGCGGGGGCGACGGAGATACGCAGTATTTT	CASSPSGGDGDTQYF
few	TRBV25-1	TRBJ2-7	.	TGTGCCAGCAGTGACTGGGAGCCCTACGAGCAGTACTTC	CASSDWEPYEQYF
few	TRBV6-2/TRBV6-3	TRBJ1-5	.	TGTGCCAGCAGTGGGTTTTTGGGCAATCAGCCCCAGCATTTT	CASSGFLGNQPQHF
.	TRBV20-1	TRBJ2-7	TRBD2	TGCAGTGCTAGAGGAAGCGGGGGGGCCGAGCAGTACTTC	CSARGSGGAEQYF
.	TRBV12-3/TRBV12-4	TRBJ1-2	.	TGTGCCAGCAGTCCGCCCTTCACAGGGAAGTGGGGCTACACCTTC	CASSPPFTGKWGYTF
.	TRBV7-9	TRBJ2-5	.	TGTGCCAGCAGCTGGGGTCGGGACCAGTACTTC	CASSWGRDQYF
.	TRBV5-1	TRBJ1-1	.	TGCGCCAGCAGCTTGGCCGGGGGGGCAGGGTACACTGAAGCTTTCTTT	CASSLAGGAGYTEAFF
many	TRBV29-1	TRBJ2-4	.	TGCAGCGTGGAAACACAGGCCAAAAACATTCAGTACTTC	CSVETQAKNIQYF
.	TRBV11-2	TRBJ2-3	.	TGTGCCAGCAGCTTAGTGTTTAGCGACACAGATACGCAGTATTTT	CASSLVFSDTDTQYF
.	TRBV6-1	TRBJ1-1	TRBD1	TGTGCCAGCATTACCGGGACAGGGTCGTCTGAAGCTTTCTTT	CASITGTGSSEAFF
few	TRBV7-9	TRBJ2-3	.	TGTGCCAGCGGCAGGAAGGATACGCAGTATTTT	CASGRKDTQYF
few	TRBV7-8	TRBJ2-5	.	TGTGCCAGCAGCGAAGGCACAGTCCAAGAGACCCAGTACTTC	CASSEGTVQETQYF